The 30 T cell receptor beta chains in this list originate from one sample, sequenced in a study of shared clonotypes between healthy human individuals. Naive CD8 cells comprised CD45RO-negative, CCR7-positively selected cells, excluding terminally differentiated effector memory CD45RA+ cells. Generated by immunoSEQ multiplex PCR, the TCRdb table keeps only in-frame clones and is missing some. The repertoire holds around 2,000,000 clones, with approximately 94% as singletons. Specimen: naive CD8+ T cells from PBMCs. Every receptor here comes from a man aged 18 to 30 in good health. Some clones in this sample may be carry-over from other donors' samples.

CDR3 amino acids: CASSYGRAGGSYEQYF. CDR3 bases: TGTGCCAGCAGTTACGGGAGAGCGGGAGGGTCCTACGAGCAGTACTTC. J is TRBJ2-7 and V is TRBV28; 10 bases map to TRBD2. The CDR3 consists of 16 residues. Germline CDR1 reads MDHEN; CDR2 reads SYDVKM. The trim removed 4 bases at V and 1 base at J, leaving 7 bases unmatched.

This clone has just one count. This sequence joins TRBV19 and TRBJ1-1; no definite D call. V lost 3 bases and J 2 bases, leaving 10 bases between the germline ends. The CDR3 is 14 amino acids. Looked up from germline, CDR1 is LNHDA and CDR2 is SQIVND (reference sequence). CDR3 coding DNA: TGTGCCAGTAGTATGGGGATATCTAACACTGAAGCTTTCTTT. Translated: CASSMGISNTEAFF.

The chain couples TRBV27 to TRBJ1-5, with 8 bases aligning to TRBD1. The junction had 6 bases not matched to a gene; V was cut back by 6 bases and J by 5 bases. In germline, CDR1 is MNHEY, CDR2 SMNVEV (reference sequence). This CDR3 has 14 residues. The CDR3 DNA reads as TGTGCCAGCAGCCGGGACAGGATAGATCAGCCCCAGCATTTT. Its translation: CASSRDRIDQPQHF.

This clone showed up just once. J is TRBJ2-5 and V is TRBV19, with 12 positions matching TRBD1. V gave up 5 bases and J gave up 10 bases; unmatched junction bases: 14. Germline-derived CDR1 and CDR2 are LNHDA and SQIVND (reference sequence). The length of the CDR3 is 16 residues. CDR3 in DNA: TGTGCCAGTAGTGACCCGGGACAGGGGGCGCAAGGGGGCCAGTACTTC. Translating it yields CASSDPGQGAQGGQYF.

The rearrangement uses TRBV13 and TRBJ2-3; the match to TRBD2 covers 10 bases. Trimming at V came to 5 bases and at J to 0 bases, leaving 14 bases not matched to a gene. The CDR3 runs 19 residues. CDR1 is PRHDT and CDR2 is FYEKMQ in the germline V gene (reference sequence). The CDR3, as DNA: TGTGCCAGCAGCACAAGGGAATGGACTAGCGGACAGAGCACAGATACGCAGTATTTT. Translating gives CASSTREWTSGQSTDTQYF.

The J gene is TRBJ2-4, the V gene TRBV5-6; TRBD2 matches 7 bases. Germline V gives CDR1 SGHDT, CDR2 YYEEEE. J was trimmed by 5 bases and V by 3 bases; bases with no gene match: 5. The CDR3 is 14 amino acids. CDR3 DNA sequence: TGTGCCAGCAGCTGGCCGGGGGGAGAAAACATTCAGTACTTC. Translation: CASSWPGGENIQYF.

As regards this clone: Other nucleotide sequences from this sample produce the same CDR3. The V and J genes are TRBV7-9 and TRBJ2-7, with 8 bases aligning to TRBD2. CDR3 length equals 14 residues. The V segment lost 1 base and the J segment 1 base; nucleotides outside the gene matches: 0. The germline V gene has CDR1 SEHNR and CDR2 FQNEAQ (reference sequence). Here the CDR3 reads CASSLGGGSYEQYF. CDR3 nucleotide sequence: TGTGCCAGCAGCTTAGGCGGGGGGTCCTACGAGCAGTACTTC.

In the case of this clone: A read error may account for a junction end that differs from germline. V gene TRBV4-3 combines with J gene TRBJ2-1; D gene unclear. This CDR3 is built from 14 residues. The germline CDR1 and CDR2 sequences are LGHNA and YSLEER. CDR3 coding DNA: TGCGCCAGCAGCCAAGTCCCGGGTCACAACGAGCAGTTCTTC. Translated, it gives CASSQVPGHNEQFF.

This chain links TRBV2 with TRBJ2-1; 7 bases line up with TRBD1. Germline values: CDR1 SNHLY, CDR2 FYNNEI. Trimming cost V 3 bases and J 2 bases; bases outside gene matches: 4. The CDR3 is 15 residues long. As DNA, the CDR3 is TGTGCCAGCAGTGAGGGTGGGACAGCCTACAATGAGCAGTTCTTC. This translates into CASSEGGTAYNEQFF.

The rearrangement links TRBV19 to TRBJ2-4; 7 bases match TRBD1. With V trimmed by 10 bases and J by 0 bases, 6 bases remained unmatched. The CDR3 totals 14 residues. CDR1 is LNHDA and CDR2 is SQIVND in the germline V gene (reference sequence). For the CDR3, the DNA is TGTGCCACCGGGACAGCCCTAGCCAAAAACATTCAGTACTTC. Its translation: CATGTALAKNIQYF.

This clone was observed a single time. The genes are TRBV28 and TRBJ2-3; D uncertain. Germline V lookup: CDR1 MDHEN, CDR2 SYDVKM. The V and J ends lost 6 bases and 3 bases respectively, with 16 bases between them. CDR3 length: 15 residues. The CDR3 reads CASSQRSRPTDTQYF. The CDR3 DNA reads as TGTGCCAGCAGCCAAAGAAGCAGGCCAACAGATACGCAGTATTTT.

The chain links TRBV28 to TRBJ1-2; 9 bases align to TRBD1. Germline CDR1 MDHEN, CDR2 SYDVKM. The CDR3 runs to 15 residues. Trimming at V came to 5 bases and at J to 4 bases, leaving 8 bases not matched to a gene. As DNA, the CDR3 is TGTGCCAGCAGTCCTACAGGGGGCCGAGTCTATGGCTACACCTTC. Its translation is CASSPTGGRVYGYTF.

J is TRBJ2-1 and V is TRBV11-2; 7 bases are a match to TRBD2. The trim removed 4 bases at V and 0 bases at J, leaving 12 bases unmatched. Looked up from germline, CDR1 is SGHAT and CDR2 is FQNNGV. This CDR3 region has 18 residues. CDR3 protein: CASSYRPPTSLSYNEQFF. The CDR3 DNA reads as TGTGCCAGCAGCTATAGACCCCCGACTAGCCTCTCCTACAATGAGCAGTTCTTC.

The rearrangement joins TRBV5-1 to TRBJ2-7, with 7 bases matching TRBD2. Germline assignment: CDR1 SGHRS and CDR2 YFSETQ. CDR3 length: 16 amino acids. J was trimmed by 2 bases and V by 4 bases; bases with no gene match: 12. CDR3 nucleotide sequence: TGCGCCAGCAGCCCGGAAGGCGGGAGAATTCCCTACGAGCAGTACTTC. Its protein is CASSPEGGRIPYEQYF.

V gene TRBV7-2 combines with J gene TRBJ2-6; a possible D gene is TRBD1 (6 bases). CDR1 SGHTA and CDR2 FQGNSA come from the germline V gene. The CDR3 is 18 residues long. V was trimmed by 5 bases and J by 1 base, leaving 18 bases between them. The CDR3 protein is CASSPPGQPLSGANVLTF. The CDR3 DNA sequence: TGTGCCAGCAGCCCCCCGGGACAACCACTTTCTGGGGCCAACGTCCTGACTTTC. The entire variable domain, with the rest obtained from reference TRBV7-2 and TRBJ2-6, is as follows: GAGVSQSPSNKVTEKGKDVELRCDPISGHTALYWYRQSLGQGLEFLIYFQGNSAPDKSGLPSDRFSAERTGGSVSTLTIQRTQQEDSAVYLCASSPPGQPLSGANVLTFGAGSRLTVL.

The V call is TRBV9, the J call TRBJ1-4, with D tentatively TRBD1 (5 bases). The CDR3 totals 17 residues. Germline V CDR1 and CDR2: SGDLS, YYNGEE. V was trimmed by 3 bases and J by 8 bases, leaving 23 bases between them. CDR3 amino acids: CASSAERGIKAGEKLFF. The CDR3 region has the DNA TGTGCCAGCAGCGCGGAGAGGGGTATCAAGGCGGGCGAAAAACTGTTTTTT.

The rearrangement links TRBV7-9 to TRBJ2-7, with 10 nucleotides matching TRBD2. This CDR3 spans 15 amino acids. V gave up 3 bases and J gave up 3 bases; unmatched junction bases: 5. Germline V gene sequence: CDR1 SEHNR, CDR2 FQNEAQ (reference sequence). The CDR3 DNA follows: TGTGCCAGCAGCTTTCTAGCGGGAGTTATCTACGAGCAGTACTTC. Encoded protein: CASSFLAGVIYEQYF.

The chain couples TRBV7-6 to TRBJ1-5; weak D call: TRBD1 (5 bases). V was clipped by 3 bases and J by 14 bases, with 14 bases between them. The germline V gene has CDR1 SGHVS and CDR2 FNYEAQ. This CDR3 region has 12 residues. CDR3 bases: TGTGCCAGCAGCTTCTTAACAGGAATAAAGCATTTT. As protein: CASSFLTGIKHF.

This clone has just one count. The sample contains more than one DNA sequence encoding this CDR3. The V call is TRBV6-6, the J call TRBJ2-5; possibly TRBD1 for D (6 bases). The CDR3 is 14 amino acids. From germline, CDR1 is MNHNY and CDR2 SVGAGI (reference sequence). With 0 bases removed from V and 2 bases from J, the gap between germline ends came to 7 bases. The CDR3 nucleotides are TGTGCCAGCAGTTACTCAAGGGGGCAAGAGACCCAGTACTTC. Translating it yields CASSYSRGQETQYF.

The CDR3 loop is CASTGGQPWGEQYF. The CDR3, as DNA: TGTGCCAGCACCGGGGGCCAACCATGGGGTGAGCAGTACTTC. This rearrangement joins TRBV6-1 to TRBJ2-7; either TRBD1 or TRBD2 may fit D (6 bases each). This CDR3 has 14 amino acids. The ends were cut back, 7 bases at V and 7 bases at J, with 20 bases in the middle. Per germline, CDR1 MNHNS and CDR2 SASEGT.

CDR3: CASSLLSGSEQYF. The CDR3 DNA sequence: TGTGCCAGCAGCTTACTCTCGGGTAGCGAGCAGTACTTC. V and J are TRBV7-3 and TRBJ2-7, with D unresolved. The CDR3 has 13 residues. Between the trimmed V and J ends, which lost 2 bases and 6 bases, there was a span of 11 bases. Germline-derived CDR1 and CDR2 are SGHTA and FQGTGA.

The genes are TRBV7-9 and TRBJ1-5, with TRBD1 as a possible D gene (5 bases). Germline loops: CDR1 SEHNR, CDR2 FQNEAQ (reference sequence). This CDR3 spans 12 amino acids. V shed 8 bases and J shed 5 bases, with 10 bases lying between them. The DNA for the CDR3 is TGTGCCAGCGGGGGGGAGTATCAGCCCCAGCATTTT. Translation: CASGGEYQPQHF.

With regard to this clone: A junction end diverges from the germline sequence, so it may reflect a read error. The chain recombines TRBV2 with TRBJ2-7, with 12 bases that match TRBD2. CDR3 length equals 12 residues. The germline CDR1 and CDR2 sequences are SNHLY and FYNNEI. The CDR3 DNA is TGTGCCAGCAGTGAAGAAGGACTAGCGGGAAACTTC. This translates into CASSEEGLAGNF.

The chain recombines TRBV28 with TRBJ1-1; D is unresolved. The CDR3 contains 14 residues. V was trimmed by 4 bases and J by 3 bases, leaving 12 bases between them. Per the germline V gene, CDR1 is MDHEN and CDR2 is SYDVKM. In DNA form, the CDR3 reads TGTGCCAGCAGTTCCCTGCGGAGGGACACTGAAGCTTTCTTT. As protein: CASSSLRRDTEAFF.

CDR3 loop: CTSCKDSADLYLAKNIQYF. The CDR3 DNA is TGCACCAGCTGCAAGGACAGCGCGGATTTATATCTAGCCAAAAACATTCAGTACTTC. This chain joins TRBV1 and TRBJ2-4; no DNA check was done on the table's D call, TRBD1. TRBV1 is tagged as a pseudogene. This CDR3 has 19 residues.

This clone was picked up one time. The J gene is TRBJ2-1, the V gene TRBV4-1; D may be TRBD2 (6 bases). This CDR3 has 15 residues. Trimming cost V 0 bases and J 5 bases, with 11 bases left between them. The germline gives CDR1 MGHRA, CDR2 YSYEKL. CDR3 nucleotide sequence: TGCGCCAGCAGCCAAGATTCTTCGGGAGACAATGAGCAGTTCTTC. Its translation is CASSQDSSGDNEQFF.

V gene TRBV4-1 combines with J gene TRBJ1-1; 9 bases line up with TRBD1. Germline V gene lookup returns CDR1 MGHRA and CDR2 YSYEKL. The junction had 9 bases not matched to a gene; V was cut back by 8 bases and J by 8 bases. The CDR3 spans 13 residues. CDR3 nucleotides: TGCGCCAGCGGAATACAGGGGACAGGGGAAGCTTTCTTT. This gives the protein CASGIQGTGEAFF.

The chain carries TRBV29-1 and TRBJ2-2, with TRBD1 matching 8 bases. Germline loops: CDR1 SQVTM, CDR2 ANQGSEA. V dropped 0 bases and J dropped 6; count of bases not matched to a gene: 0. CDR3 size: 13 residues. CDR3 DNA sequence: TGCAGCGTTGAAGAGACAGGGGCCGGGGAGCTGTTTTTT. This translates into CSVEETGAGELFF.

The J gene is TRBJ2-1, the V gene TRBV30; the match to TRBD2 covers 10 bases. The V segment lost 2 bases and the J segment 4 bases; nucleotides outside the gene matches: 5. The CDR3 contains 15 residues. CDR1 is GTSNPN, CDR2 SVGIG, per germline (reference sequence). CDR3 sequence (DNA): TGTGCCTGGAGTTTCCTAGCGGGAGCTTACAATGAGCAGTTCTTC. This sequence encodes CAWSFLAGAYNEQFF.

This chain connects TRBV11-2 to TRBJ1-1, with D unresolved. Trimming cost V 3 bases and J 6 bases, with 5 bases left between them. Germline loops: CDR1 SGHAT, CDR2 FQNNGV. The CDR3 covers 11 residues. The CDR3 DNA reads TGTGCCAGCAGCTTCGGTCCTGAAGCTTTCTTT. Translation gives CASSFGPEAFF.